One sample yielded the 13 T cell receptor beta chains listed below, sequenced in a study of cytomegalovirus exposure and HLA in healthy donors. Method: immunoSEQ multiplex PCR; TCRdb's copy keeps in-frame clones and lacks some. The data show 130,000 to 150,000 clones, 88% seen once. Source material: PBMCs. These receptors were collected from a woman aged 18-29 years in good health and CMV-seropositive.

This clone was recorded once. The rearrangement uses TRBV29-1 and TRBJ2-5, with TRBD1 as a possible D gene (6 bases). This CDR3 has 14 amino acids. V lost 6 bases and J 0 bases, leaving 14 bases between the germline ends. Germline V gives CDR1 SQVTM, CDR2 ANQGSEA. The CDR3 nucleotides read TGCAGCGTCGCCGATGGGACATACCAAGAGACCCAGTACTTC. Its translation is CSVADGTYQETQYF.

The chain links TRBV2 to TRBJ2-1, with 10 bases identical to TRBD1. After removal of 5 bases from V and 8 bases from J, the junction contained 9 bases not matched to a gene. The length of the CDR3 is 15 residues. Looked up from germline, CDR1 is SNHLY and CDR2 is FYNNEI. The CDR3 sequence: CASSTPGQGLDEQFF. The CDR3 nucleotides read TGTGCCAGCAGTACTCCGGGACAGGGGTTGGATGAGCAGTTCTTC.

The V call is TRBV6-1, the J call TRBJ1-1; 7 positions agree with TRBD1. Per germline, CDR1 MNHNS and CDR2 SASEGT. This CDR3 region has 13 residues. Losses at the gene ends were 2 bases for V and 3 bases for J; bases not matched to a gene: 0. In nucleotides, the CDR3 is TGTGCCAGCAGTGAAACAGGGGACACTGAAGCTTTCTTT. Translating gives CASSETGDTEAFF.

CDR3 in DNA: TGTGCCTGGAGTGTACGTATGAGGTACTCTGGAAACACCATATATTTT. It encodes CAWSVRMRYSGNTIYF. The J gene is TRBJ1-3, the V gene TRBV30; D unresolved. The V end lost 0 bases, the J end lost 0 bases, and 12 bases lay between the germline ends. This CDR3 has 16 amino acids. The germline gives CDR1 GTSNPN, CDR2 SVGIG (reference sequence).

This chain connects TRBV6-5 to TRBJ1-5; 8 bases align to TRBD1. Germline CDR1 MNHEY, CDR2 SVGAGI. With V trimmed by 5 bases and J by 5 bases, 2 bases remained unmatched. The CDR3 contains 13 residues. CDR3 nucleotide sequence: TGTGCCAGCAGTGACAGGGGAGATCAGCCCCAGCATTTT. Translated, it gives CASSDRGDQPQHF.

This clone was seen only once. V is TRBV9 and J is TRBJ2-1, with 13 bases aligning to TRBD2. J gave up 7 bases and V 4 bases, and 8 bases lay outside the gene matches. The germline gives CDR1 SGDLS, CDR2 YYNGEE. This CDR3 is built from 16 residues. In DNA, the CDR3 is TGTGCCAGCAGCCCCACTAGCGGGGGGGCCTGGAATGAGCAGTTCTTC. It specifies CASSPTSGGAWNEQFF.

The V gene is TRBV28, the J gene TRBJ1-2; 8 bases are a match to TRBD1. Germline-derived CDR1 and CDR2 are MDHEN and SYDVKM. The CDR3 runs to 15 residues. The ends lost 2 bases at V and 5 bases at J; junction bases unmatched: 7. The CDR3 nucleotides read TGTGCCAGCAGTTTAGGCAGGGGGCTGAGGTATGGCTACACCTTC. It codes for CASSLGRGLRYGYTF.

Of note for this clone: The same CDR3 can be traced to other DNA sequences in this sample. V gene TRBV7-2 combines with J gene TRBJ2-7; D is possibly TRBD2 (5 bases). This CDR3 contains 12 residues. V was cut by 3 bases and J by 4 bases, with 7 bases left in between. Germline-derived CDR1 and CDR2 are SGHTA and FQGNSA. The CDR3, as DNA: TGTGCCAGCAGCTTGGGGAGTTACGAGCAGTACTTC. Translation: CASSLGSYEQYF. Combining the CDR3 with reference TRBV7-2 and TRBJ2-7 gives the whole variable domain GAGVSQSPSNKVTEKGKDVELRCDPISGHTALYWYRQSLGQGLEFLIYFQGNSAPDKSGLPSDRFSAERTGGSVSTLTIQRTQQEDSAVYLCASSLGSYEQYFGPGTRLTVT.

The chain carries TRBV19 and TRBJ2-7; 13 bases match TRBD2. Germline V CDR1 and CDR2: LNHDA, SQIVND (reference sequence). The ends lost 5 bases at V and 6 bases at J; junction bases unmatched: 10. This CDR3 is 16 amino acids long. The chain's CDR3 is CASSPRGGLAGSEQYF. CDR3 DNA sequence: TGTGCCAGTAGTCCCCGGGGGGGACTAGCGGGATCCGAGCAGTACTTC.

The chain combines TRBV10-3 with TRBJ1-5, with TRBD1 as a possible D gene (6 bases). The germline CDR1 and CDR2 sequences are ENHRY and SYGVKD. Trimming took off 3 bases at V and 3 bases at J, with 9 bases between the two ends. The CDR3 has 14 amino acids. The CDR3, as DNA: TGTGCCATCAGTGAAGACAGGTACAATCAGCCCCAGCATTTT. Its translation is CAISEDRYNQPQHF.

The CDR3 loop reads CASSQPPGQGNTGELFF. The CDR3 DNA sequence: TGTGCCAGCAGTCAGCCCCCGGGACAGGGGAACACCGGGGAGCTGTTTTTT. The chain links TRBV27 to TRBJ2-2, with TRBD1 identical over 9 bases. Germline CDR1 MNHEY, CDR2 SMNVEV (reference sequence). This CDR3 region has 17 residues. V dropped 5 bases and J dropped 1; count of bases not matched to a gene: 8.

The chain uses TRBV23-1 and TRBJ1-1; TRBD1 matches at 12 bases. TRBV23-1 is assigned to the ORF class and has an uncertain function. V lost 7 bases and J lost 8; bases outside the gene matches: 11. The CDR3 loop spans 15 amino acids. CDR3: CASNTSPGQGAEAFF. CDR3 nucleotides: TGCGCCAGCAATACTTCACCGGGACAGGGGGCGGAAGCTTTCTTT.

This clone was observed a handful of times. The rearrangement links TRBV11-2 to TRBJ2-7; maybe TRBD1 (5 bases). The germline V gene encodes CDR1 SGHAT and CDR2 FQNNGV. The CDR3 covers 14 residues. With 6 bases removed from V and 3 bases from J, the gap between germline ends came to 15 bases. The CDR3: CASRAQGSLYEQYF. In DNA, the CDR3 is TGTGCCAGCAGGGCGCAGGGCAGTCTCTACGAGCAGTACTTC.